This TCR beta chain was captured in a study of blood T cell repertoires in COVID-19. Looking at the study overall: T cells, B-cell-depleted T cells, or PBMCs provided the cDNA or gDNA that served as material.

V lost 0 bases and J 5 bases, leaving 5 bases between the germline ends. This CDR3 has 12 residues. Per germline, CDR1 MNHNY and CDR2 SVGAGI (reference sequence). As handled by the study authors: Counts of nucleated cells, estimated from reference gene primer amplification, were obtained. Sequencing was performed with immunoSEQ multiplex PCR; in TCRdb, only in-frame clones are kept and a portion is missing. The V and J calls and clone size are taken from that table; D and trimming were inferred from the DNA. The top ten hold more than 25% of the sample, which has about 63,000 clones, around three quarters seen once.

This chain uses TRBV6-6 with TRBJ2-7; D is ambiguous. What was sequenced was peripheral blood. The receptor was derived from a human donor in a cohort sampled during active COVID-19. The chain's CDR3 is CASSYSPNEQYF. CDR3 DNA: TGTGCCAGCAGTTACTCCCCAAACGAGCAGTACTTC.